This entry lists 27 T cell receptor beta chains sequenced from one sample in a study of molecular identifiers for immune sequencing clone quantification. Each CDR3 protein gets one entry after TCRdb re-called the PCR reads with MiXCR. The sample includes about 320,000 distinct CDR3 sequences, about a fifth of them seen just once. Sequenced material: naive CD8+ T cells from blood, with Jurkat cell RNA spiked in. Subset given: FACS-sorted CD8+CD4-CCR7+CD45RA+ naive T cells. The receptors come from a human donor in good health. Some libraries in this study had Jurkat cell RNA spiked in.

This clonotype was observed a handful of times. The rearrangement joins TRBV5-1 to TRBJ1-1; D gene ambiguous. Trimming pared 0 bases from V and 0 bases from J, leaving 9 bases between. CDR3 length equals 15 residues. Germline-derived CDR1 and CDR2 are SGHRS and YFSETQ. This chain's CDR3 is CASSLDLYMNTEAFF. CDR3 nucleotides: TGCGCCAGCAGCTTGGACCTCTACATGAACACTGAAGCTTTCTTT.

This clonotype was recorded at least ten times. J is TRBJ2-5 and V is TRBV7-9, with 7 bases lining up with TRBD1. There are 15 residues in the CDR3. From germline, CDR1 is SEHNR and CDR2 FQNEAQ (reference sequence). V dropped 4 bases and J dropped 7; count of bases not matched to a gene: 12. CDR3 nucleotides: TGTGCCAGCAGCTCAGGACAGGAGATACGTTGGACCCAGTACTTC. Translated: CASSSGQEIRWTQYF. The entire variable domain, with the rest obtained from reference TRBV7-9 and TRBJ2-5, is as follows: DTGVSQNPRHKITKRGQNVTFRCDPISEHNRLYWYRQTLGQGPEFLTYFQNEAQLEKSRLLSDRFSAERPKGSFSTLEIQRTEQGDSAMYLCASSSGQEIRWTQYFGPGTRLLVL.

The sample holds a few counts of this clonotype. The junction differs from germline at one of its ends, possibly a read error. The CDR3 region is CASKSGLAGEAQYF. The CDR3 DNA reads TGTGCCAGCAAGTCCGGACTAGCGGGAGAGGCCCAGTACTTC. The chain links TRBV12-3 or TRBV12-4 to TRBJ2-5, with 13 nucleotides matching TRBD2. The CDR3 is made up of 14 amino acids.

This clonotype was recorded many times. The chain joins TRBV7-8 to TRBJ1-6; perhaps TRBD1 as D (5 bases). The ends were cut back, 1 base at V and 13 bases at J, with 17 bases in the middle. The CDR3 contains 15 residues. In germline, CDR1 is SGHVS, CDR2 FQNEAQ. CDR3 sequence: CASSLEPGILSPLHF. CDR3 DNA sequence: TGTGCCAGCAGCTTAGAGCCAGGGATACTATCCCCCCTCCACTTT.

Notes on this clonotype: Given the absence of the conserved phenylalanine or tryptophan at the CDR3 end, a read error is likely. The CDR3 sequence is CASSLLAGISDTQYS. CDR3 nucleotide sequence: TGTGCCAGCAGTTTGCTAGCGGGGATTTCAGATACGCAGTATTCT. V usage is TRBV27 and J usage is TRBJ2-3; 9 bases map to TRBD2. The V gene end was trimmed by 3 bases and the J gene end by 4 bases; junction bases not matched to a gene: 5. CDR3 length equals 15 residues. Germline assignment: CDR1 MNHEY and CDR2 SMNVEV (reference sequence).

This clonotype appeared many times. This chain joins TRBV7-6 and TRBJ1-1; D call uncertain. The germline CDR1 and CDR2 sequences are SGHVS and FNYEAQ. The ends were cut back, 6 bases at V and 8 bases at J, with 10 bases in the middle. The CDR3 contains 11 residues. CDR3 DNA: TGTGCCAGCAGGTCCGGGATAGAAGCTTTCTTT. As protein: CASRSGIEAFF.

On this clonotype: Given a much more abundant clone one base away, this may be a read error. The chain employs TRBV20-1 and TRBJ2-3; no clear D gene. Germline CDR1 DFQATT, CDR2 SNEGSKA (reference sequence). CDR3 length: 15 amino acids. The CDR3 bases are TGCGGTGCTAGAGGTTTATGGTCTAGCACAGATACGCAGTATTTT. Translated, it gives CGARGLWSSTDTQYF.

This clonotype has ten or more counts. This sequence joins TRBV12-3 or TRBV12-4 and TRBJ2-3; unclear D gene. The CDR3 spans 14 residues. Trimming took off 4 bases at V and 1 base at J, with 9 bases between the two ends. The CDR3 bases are TGTGCCAGCAGTTCCGGCTACCGCACAGATACGCAGTATTTT. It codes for CASSSGYRTDTQYF.

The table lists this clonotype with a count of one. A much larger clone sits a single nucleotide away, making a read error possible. The CDR3 here is CASSELKVTGTYVQYF. CDR3 coding DNA: TGTGCCAGCAGTGAACTGAAGGTTACAGGGACCTACGTGCAGTACTTC. The chain has TRBV25-1 and TRBJ2-7; D may be TRBD1 (6 bases). From germline, CDR1 is MGHDK and CDR2 SYGVNS. This CDR3 is 16 amino acids long.

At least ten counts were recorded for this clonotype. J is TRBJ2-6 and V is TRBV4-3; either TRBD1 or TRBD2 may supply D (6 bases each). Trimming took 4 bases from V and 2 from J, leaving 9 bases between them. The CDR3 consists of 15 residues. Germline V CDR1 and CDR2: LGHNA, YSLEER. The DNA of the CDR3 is TGCGCCAGCAGCCGGGGGGCCCCTGGGGCCAACGTCCTGACTTTC. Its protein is CASSRGAPGANVLTF.

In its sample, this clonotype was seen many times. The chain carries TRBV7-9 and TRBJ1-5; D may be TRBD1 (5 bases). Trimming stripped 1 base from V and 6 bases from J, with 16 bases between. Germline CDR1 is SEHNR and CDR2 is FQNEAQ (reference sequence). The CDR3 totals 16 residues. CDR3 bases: TGTGCCAGCAGCTTAGTTAATGGGGGATTTGGTCAGCCCCAGCATTTT. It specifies CASSLVNGGFGQPQHF.

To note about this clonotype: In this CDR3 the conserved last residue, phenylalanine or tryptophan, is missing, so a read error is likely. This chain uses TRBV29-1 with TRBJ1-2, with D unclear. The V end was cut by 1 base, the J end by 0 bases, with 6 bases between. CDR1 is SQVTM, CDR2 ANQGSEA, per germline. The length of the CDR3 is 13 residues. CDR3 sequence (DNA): TGCAGCGTTGAAGGAAACTCTAACTATGGCTACACCCTC. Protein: CSVEGNSNYGYTL.

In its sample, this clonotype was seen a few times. The CDR3 sequence is CASSLGDRSKFF. The DNA for the CDR3 is TGTGCCAGCAGTTTAGGGGACAGGTCGAAGTTCTTC. The J gene is TRBJ2-1, the V gene TRBV12-3 or TRBV12-4, with 8 bases aligning to TRBD1. J was trimmed by 14 bases and V by 1 base; bases with no gene match: 4. The CDR3 runs to 12 residues.

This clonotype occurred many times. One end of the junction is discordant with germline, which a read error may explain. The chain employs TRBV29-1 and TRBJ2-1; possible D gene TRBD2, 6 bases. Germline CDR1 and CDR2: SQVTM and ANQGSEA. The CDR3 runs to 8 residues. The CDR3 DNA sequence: TGCAGCGTTCCCGGCGGGGTCTTC. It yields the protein CSVPGGVF.

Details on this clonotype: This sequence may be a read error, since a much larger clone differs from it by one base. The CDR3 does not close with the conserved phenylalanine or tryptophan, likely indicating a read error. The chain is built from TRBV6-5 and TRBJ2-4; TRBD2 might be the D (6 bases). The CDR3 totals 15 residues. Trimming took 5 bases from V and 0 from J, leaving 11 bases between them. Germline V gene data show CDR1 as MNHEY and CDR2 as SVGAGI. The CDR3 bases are TGTGCCAGCAGTACACCGGGACTAGCCAAAAACATTCAGTACTCC. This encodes CASSTPGLAKNIQYS.

The CDR3 bases are TGTGCCAGCAGCCAACCCGGGACAGACCATGGCTACACCTTC. Amino acids: CASSQPGTDHGYTF. The J gene is TRBJ1-2, the V gene TRBV3-1; TRBD1 aligns across 7 bases. CDR1 LGHDT and CDR2 YNNKEL come from the germline V gene (reference sequence). V gave up 2 bases and J gave up 6 bases; unmatched junction bases: 6. The CDR3 consists of 14 residues.

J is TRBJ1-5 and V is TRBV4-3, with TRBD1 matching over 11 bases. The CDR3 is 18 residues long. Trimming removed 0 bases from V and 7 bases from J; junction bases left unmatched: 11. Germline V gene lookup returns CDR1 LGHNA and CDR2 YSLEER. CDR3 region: CASSQDLRGQGARQPQHF. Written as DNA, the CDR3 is TGCGCCAGCAGCCAAGATCTGCGTGGACAGGGGGCAAGGCAGCCCCAGCATTTT.

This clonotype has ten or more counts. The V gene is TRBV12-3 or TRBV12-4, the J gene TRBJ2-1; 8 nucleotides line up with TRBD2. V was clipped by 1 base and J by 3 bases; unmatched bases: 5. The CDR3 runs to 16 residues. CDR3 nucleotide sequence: TGTGCCAGCAGTTTAGTCGGTCTAGCGGGCTACAATGAGCAGTTCTTC. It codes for CASSLVGLAGYNEQFF.

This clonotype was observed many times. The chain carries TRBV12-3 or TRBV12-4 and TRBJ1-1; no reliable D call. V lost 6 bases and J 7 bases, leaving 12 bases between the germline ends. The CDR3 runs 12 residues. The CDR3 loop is CASRGTDREAFF. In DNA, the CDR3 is TGTGCCAGCAGGGGAACTGATCGTGAAGCTTTCTTT.

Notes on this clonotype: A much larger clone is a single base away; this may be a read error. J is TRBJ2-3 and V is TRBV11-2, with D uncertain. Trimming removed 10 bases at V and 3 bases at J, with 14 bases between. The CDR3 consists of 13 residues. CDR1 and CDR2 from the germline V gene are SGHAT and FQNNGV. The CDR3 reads CATSPPFTDTQYF. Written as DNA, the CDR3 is TGTGCCACCTCCCCGCCCTTTACAGATACGCAGTATTTT. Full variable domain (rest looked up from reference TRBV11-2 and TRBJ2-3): EAGVAQSPRYKIIEKRQSVAFWCNPISGHATLYWYQQILGQGPKLLIQFQNNGVVDDSQLPKDRFSAERLKGVDSTLKIQPAKLEDSAVYLCATSPPFTDTQYFGPGTRLTVL.

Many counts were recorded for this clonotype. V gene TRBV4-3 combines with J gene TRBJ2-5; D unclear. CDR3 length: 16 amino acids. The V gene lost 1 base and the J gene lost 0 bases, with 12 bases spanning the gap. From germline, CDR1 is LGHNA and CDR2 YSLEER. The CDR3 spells CASSQGFRRYQETQYF. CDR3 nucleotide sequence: TGCGCCAGCAGCCAAGGGTTTCGCAGGTACCAAGAGACCCAGTACTTC.

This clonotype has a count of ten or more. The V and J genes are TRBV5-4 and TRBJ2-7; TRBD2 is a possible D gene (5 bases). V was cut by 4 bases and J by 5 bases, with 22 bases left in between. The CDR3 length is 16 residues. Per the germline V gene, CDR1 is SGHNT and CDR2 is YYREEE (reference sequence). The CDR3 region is CASSPNTERGYDEQYF. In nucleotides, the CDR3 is TGTGCCAGCAGCCCCAATACTGAGCGAGGGTACGACGAGCAGTACTTC.

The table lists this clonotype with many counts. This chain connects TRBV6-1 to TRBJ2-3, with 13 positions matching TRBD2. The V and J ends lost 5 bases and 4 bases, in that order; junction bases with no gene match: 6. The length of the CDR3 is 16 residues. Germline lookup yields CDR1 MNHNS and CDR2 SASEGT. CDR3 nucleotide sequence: TGTGCCAGCAGTCTACGGACTAGCGGGAGCTCAGATACGCAGTATTTT. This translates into CASSLRTSGSSDTQYF.

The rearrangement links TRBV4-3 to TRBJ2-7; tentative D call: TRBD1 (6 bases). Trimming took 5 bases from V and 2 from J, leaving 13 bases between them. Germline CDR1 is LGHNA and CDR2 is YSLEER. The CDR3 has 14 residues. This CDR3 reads CASSIGQGTYEQYF. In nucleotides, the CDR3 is TGCGCCAGCAGCATCGGTCAGGGGACCTACGAGCAGTACTTC.

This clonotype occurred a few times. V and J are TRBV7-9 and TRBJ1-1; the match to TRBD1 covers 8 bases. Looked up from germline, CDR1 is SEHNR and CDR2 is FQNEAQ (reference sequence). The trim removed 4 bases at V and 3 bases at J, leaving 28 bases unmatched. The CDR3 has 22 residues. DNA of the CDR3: TGTGCCAGCAGCTCCCAACCGGGGTCCCATGCCAGGGGGCGGCTCCGTGACACTGAAGCTTTCTTT. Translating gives CASSSQPGSHARGRLRDTEAFF.

As DNA, the CDR3 is TGTGCCAGTAGTATAAGTTCGCGGGGGGGCAGCCAAGAGACCCAGTACTTC. As protein: CASSISSRGGSQETQYF. The genes are TRBV19 and TRBJ2-5; 9 nucleotides agree with TRBD2. Germline V gene lookup returns CDR1 LNHDA and CDR2 SQIVND (reference sequence). J was trimmed by 1 base and V by 2 bases; bases with no gene match: 8. This CDR3 comprises 17 residues.

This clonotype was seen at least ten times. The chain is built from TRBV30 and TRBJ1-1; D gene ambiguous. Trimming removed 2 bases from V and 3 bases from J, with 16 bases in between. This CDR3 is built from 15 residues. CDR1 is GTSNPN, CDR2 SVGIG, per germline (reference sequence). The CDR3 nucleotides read TGTGCCTGGAGTCACGGGCCCGGGGTGGACACTGAAGCTTTCTTT. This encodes CAWSHGPGVDTEAFF.